The present entry profiles one T cell receptor beta chain with its context. Its antigen is not known. The sequenced fragment ends 3 residues before the CDR3 boundary, so the rest is inferred from the germline J gene. With 3 bases clipped from V and 2 bases from J, the junction kept 6 bases outside the gene matches. The CDR3 extends over 15 amino acids. Germline V lookup: CDR1 SNHLY, CDR2 FYNNEI. The data are from a study of T cells in women clearing cervical HPV infection. The study, taken as a whole, reports: TRBV6-7 relative abundance averaged approximately 0.11% in cases and less than 0.2% in controls.

Sequencing was performed with immunoSEQ multiplex PCR; in TCRdb, only in-frame clones are kept and a portion is missing. The sample table includes tens of thousands of clones. This TCR came from a woman aged 18 to 75 with a cervical HPV16 infection that either progressed to CIN3+ or cleared (not recorded which). The chain joins TRBV2 to TRBJ1-2; 7 nucleotides agree with TRBD1. Sequencing used blood buffy coat. The CDR3 DNA, read in part, is TGTGCCAGCAGTGACGCCCGGGGACAGAACTATGGC. This codes for CASSDARGQNYG. The whole CDR3 is CASSDARGQNYGYTF.